This TCR beta chain was observed in a study of blood T cell repertoires in COVID-19. Overall study context: From T cells, B-cell-depleted T cells, or PBMCs came the material, which was cDNA or gDNA.

Within the 2 weeks before study entry, each person in the exposed group met a COVID-19 case. This clone appeared a few times. Original methodology: Reference gene primers were amplified, and this amplification served to estimate nucleated cell counts. Libraries were prepared by immunoSEQ multiplex PCR; TCRdb keeps only in-frame clonotypes and omits some of them. Clone size and the V and J calls come from that table; the DNA yielded D and trimming. The sample comprises roughly 240,000 clones, 85% to 90% of which are singletons, and 0.87% rests with the top ten. Trimming took off 0 bases at V and 7 bases at J, with 19 bases between the two ends. The germline V gene has CDR1 LGHDT and CDR2 YNNKEL (reference sequence). CDR3 length: 18 amino acids.

The rearrangement joins TRBV3-1 (or the pseudogene TRBV3-2) to TRBJ1-6; the D is unclear. The sequenced material came from PBMCs or T cells enriched from blood (not recorded which). This TCR was sampled from a man between 45 and 60 years old who had been exposed to COVID-19. CDR3 protein: CASSQDEHRLRGNSPLHF. CDR3 sequence (DNA): TGTGCCAGCAGCCAAGATGAACACCGCCTCAGAGGGAATTCACCCCTCCACTTT.